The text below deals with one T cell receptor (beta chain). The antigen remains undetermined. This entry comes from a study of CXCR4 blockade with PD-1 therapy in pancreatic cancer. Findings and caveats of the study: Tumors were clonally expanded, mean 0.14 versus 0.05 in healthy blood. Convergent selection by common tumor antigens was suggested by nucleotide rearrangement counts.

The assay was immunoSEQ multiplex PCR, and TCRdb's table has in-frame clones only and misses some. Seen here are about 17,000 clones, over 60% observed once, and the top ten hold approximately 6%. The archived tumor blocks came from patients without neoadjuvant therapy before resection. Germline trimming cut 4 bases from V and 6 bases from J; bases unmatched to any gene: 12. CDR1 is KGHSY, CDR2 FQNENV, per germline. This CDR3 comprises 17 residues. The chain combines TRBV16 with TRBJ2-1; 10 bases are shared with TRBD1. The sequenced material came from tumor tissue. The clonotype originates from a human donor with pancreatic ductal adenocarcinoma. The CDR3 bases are TGTGCCAGCAGCCGGGCCGGGACAGGGGTCTTCGGCAATGAGCAGTTCTTC. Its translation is CASSRAGTGVFGNEQFF.